This T cell receptor (beta chain) appears in the sequencing data of a study of shared clonotypes between healthy human individuals. This table comes from immunoSEQ multiplex PCR, and its TCRdb copy is limited to in-frame clones, with some not included. Among nearly 1,000,000 clones listed, around three quarters were seen once. CDR1 and CDR2 (germline): PRHDT, FYEKMQ (reference sequence). Trimming removed 0 bases from V and 3 bases from J, with 10 bases in between. This CDR3 region has 15 residues. The sequence was obtained from a man aged 18 to 30 in good health. This rearrangement joins TRBV13 to TRBJ2-3; the D gene could be TRBD1 or TRBD2 (5 bases each). Sequencing was carried out using memory CD4+ T cells sorted from blood. The sample's subset: CD45RA-negative fraction. The DNA for the CDR3 is TGTGCCAGCAGCTTAGGCGCAGGGAGTACAGATACGCAGTATTTT. It codes for CASSLGAGSTDTQYF.